This TCR beta chain is from a study of molecular identifiers for immune sequencing clone quantification. Points from the study as a whole: For effector cells, clones above 20 RNA copies held over 98% of molecules; for naive cells, under 1%.

About this clonotype: The antigen remains undetermined.

TCRdb ran MiXCR on the PCR reads and lists one entry per CDR3 protein. In the table there are around 480,000 distinct CDR3 sequences, about 26% of which are singletons. Input for naive CD8 libraries was roughly 17,000 to 1,100,000 sorted cells; the RNA fraction used was 10%, 30% or 50%. Using a CD8+CD4-CCR7+CD45RA+ phenotype, naive CD8 T cells were sorted. Trimming stripped 2 bases from V and 0 bases from J, with 13 bases between. The CDR3 loop spans 16 amino acids. Germline loops: CDR1 ENHRY, CDR2 SYGVKD. The chain joins TRBV10-3 to TRBJ1-1; unclear D gene. Sequencing was done on a sample of naive CD8+ T cells from blood, with Jurkat cell RNA spiked in. As for subset: FACS-sorted CD8+CD4-CCR7+CD45RA+ naive T cells. This clonotype was obtained from a human donor in good health. Some libraries in this study had Jurkat cell RNA spiked in. The CDR3 sequence: CAISEPASGLNTEAFF. DNA of the CDR3: TGTGCCATCAGTGAGCCGGCGTCGGGGTTGAACACTGAAGCTTTCTTT.